This TCR beta chain originates from a study of blood T cell repertoires in COVID-19 (dated by TCRdb to the early 2020s). In terms of the full investigation: Samples covering the acute and convalescent phases of COVID-19 were provided by collaborators in the United States, Italy and Spain. The dataset comprised deeply sampled blood TCRbeta repertoires from subjects exposed to, actively infected with, or recovered from COVID-19. The samples were drawn from two sources: the first 160 participants of the ongoing ImmuneRACE study, and 1,200 or so subjects contributed by 6 global collaborators. The repertoires were released in a freely available public database meant as a resource for research on the immune response to SARS-CoV-2. Where HLA class I and class II types were available, the types were taken from metadata supplied by the sample provider, not from assay-based typing. The prospective study material was composed of cDNA or gDNA derived from T cells, B-cell-depleted T cells, or PBMCs. Sample metadata almost always included a de-identified subject ID, COVID-19 status, age in years and sex. General study outcomes and caveats: The amount of clinical and demographic metadata varied by source and participant and was provided uncurated.

TCRbeta CDR3 regions were amplified from genomic DNA using the immunoSEQ Assay, a bias-controlled multiplex PCR. On the study's bioinformatics: The number of nucleated cells in each sample was estimated from the amplification of reference gene primers within the assay. To quantify the absolute abundance of each unique TCRbeta CDR3 rearrangement, sequence reads were collapsed and filtered. For each sample, productive Simpson clonality was calculated as the square root of Simpson's diversity index across productive rearrangements. TCRdb took over this immuneACCESS table, retaining in-frame rearrangements with V and J assigned. Such tables are incomplete; in checked studies, under half of the missing clones stem from an unresolved V gene, and the remainder is unexplained. V and J calls and clone size are copied from that table; D and trimming were computed from the DNA. The sample yields roughly 230,000 clones; 83% were counted once. The ten largest clones capture around 5.2% of the sample.

From cysteine to phenylalanine, the CDR3 is 15 amino acids long. Left in the record is the CDR3 DNA by itself, 45 bases read in frame from the first base. CDR1 and CDR2, per the germline V gene, are MDHEN and SYDVKM. V is cut back by 3 bases and J by 4 bases, with 4 bases in the junction unmatched. Each collaborating institution followed its own protocols to collect whole blood in K2EDTA tubes. For TCRbeta analysis, collaborator samples were shipped as frozen whole blood, as isolated PBMCs, or as DNA extracted from either sample type. On this clone itself: Its antigen specificity is not known. No base quality information exists; no much larger clone differs at one position.

This sequence was found in a human donor in a cohort sampled during active COVID-19. The specimen was peripheral blood. The chain links TRBV28 with TRBJ2-1, with TRBD2 identical over 9 junction bases. The nucleotides read TGTGCCAGCAGTTTGGGCGGGAGGGCATACAATGAGCAGTTCTTC. Its amino acids are CASSLGGRAYNEQFF.